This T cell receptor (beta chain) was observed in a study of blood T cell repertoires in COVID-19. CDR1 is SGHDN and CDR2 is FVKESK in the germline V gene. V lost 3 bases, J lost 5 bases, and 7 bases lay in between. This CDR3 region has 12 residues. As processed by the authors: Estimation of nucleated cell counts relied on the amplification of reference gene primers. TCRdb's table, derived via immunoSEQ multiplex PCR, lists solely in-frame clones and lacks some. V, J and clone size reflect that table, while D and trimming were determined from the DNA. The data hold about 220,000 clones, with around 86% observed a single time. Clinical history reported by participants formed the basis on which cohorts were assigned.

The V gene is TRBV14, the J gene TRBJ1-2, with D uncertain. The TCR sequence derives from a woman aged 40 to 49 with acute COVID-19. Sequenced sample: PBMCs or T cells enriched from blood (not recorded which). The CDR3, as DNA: TGTGCCAGCAGCCACGAGGAGTATGGCTACACCTTC. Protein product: CASSHEEYGYTF.